These 11 T cell receptor beta chains were all obtained from the same sample, sequenced in a study of blood T cell repertoires in COVID-19. This table comes from immunoSEQ multiplex PCR, and its TCRdb copy is limited to in-frame clones, with some not included. The sample includes about 87,000 clones, approximately 89% of them seen just once. Sequencing was done on a sample of peripheral blood. The origin of the receptors is a woman aged 80 or over with active COVID-19.

The CDR3 nucleotides are TGTGCCAGCAGCGTAGGTAGTAGTTCGGATGAGCAGTTCTTC. Protein product: CASSVGSSSDEQFF. This rearrangement joins TRBV9 to TRBJ2-1; D gene uncertain. Per the germline V gene, CDR1 is SGDLS and CDR2 is YYNGEE. The ends were cut back, 0 bases at V and 8 bases at J, with 12 bases in the middle. This CDR3 comprises 14 residues.

This chain joins TRBV5-1 and TRBJ2-1; 9 nucleotides line up with TRBD2. The CDR3 runs 16 residues. The V segment lost 0 bases and the J segment 3 bases; nucleotides outside the gene matches: 4. Germline CDR1 reads SGHRS; CDR2 reads YFSETQ. The CDR3, as DNA: TGCGCCAGCAGCTTGGGTAGCGGGGGATTCTACAATGAGCAGTTCTTC. Amino acids: CASSLGSGGFYNEQFF. Complete variable domain (other parts from reference TRBV5-1 and TRBJ2-1): KAGVTQTPRYLIKTRGQQVTLSCSPISGHRSVSWYQQTPGQGLQFLFEYFSETQRNKGNFPGRFSGRQFSNSRSEMNVSTLELGDSALYLCASSLGSGGFYNEQFFGPGTRLTVL.

V and J are TRBV4-1 and TRBJ1-6, with a weak D call TRBD1 (6 bases). Germline V lookup: CDR1 MGHRA, CDR2 YSYEKL. V lost 4 bases, J lost 6 bases, and 10 bases lay in between. The CDR3 length is 14 residues. As DNA, the CDR3 is TGCGCCAGCAGCCTTCAGGGGAGTAATTCACCCCTCCACTTT. It codes for CASSLQGSNSPLHF.

This clone appeared a few times. This sequence joins TRBV28 and TRBJ2-1; 12 bases are shared with TRBD2. After removal of 7 bases from V and 4 bases from J, the junction contained 5 bases not matched to a gene. This CDR3 comprises 15 residues. Germline-derived CDR1 and CDR2 are MDHEN and SYDVKM. The CDR3 loop reads CASNILAGGYNEQFF. The CDR3 DNA reads TGTGCCAGCAACATACTAGCGGGAGGATACAATGAGCAGTTCTTC.

V and J are TRBV7-9 and TRBJ2-1, with a weak D call TRBD2 (5 bases). The CDR3 runs to 13 residues. The V end lost 0 bases, the J end lost 10 bases, and 10 bases lay between the germline ends. Germline values: CDR1 SEHNR, CDR2 FQNEAQ (reference sequence). CDR3 sequence (DNA): TGTGCCAGCAGCTTAGCGGGCTGGAGGGAGCAGTTCTTC. The encoded protein is CASSLAGWREQFF.

This clone was recorded only once. V and J are TRBV5-1 and TRBJ2-3, with TRBD1 matching 7 bases. The CDR3 contains 17 residues. Trimming took 2 bases from V and 2 from J; bases not matched to a gene: 11. The germline V gene has CDR1 SGHRS and CDR2 YFSETQ. This chain's CDR3 is CASSLSPGQSSTDTQYF. In nucleotides, the CDR3 is TGCGCCAGCAGCTTATCACCGGGACAGAGTTCCACAGATACGCAGTATTTT. Full variable domain (remainder filled in from reference TRBV5-1 and TRBJ2-3): KAGVTQTPRYLIKTRGQQVTLSCSPISGHRSVSWYQQTPGQGLQFLFEYFSETQRNKGNFPGRFSGRQFSNSRSEMNVSTLELGDSALYLCASSLSPGQSSTDTQYFGPGTRLTVL.

The chain uses TRBV28 and TRBJ2-7; D call uncertain. CDR3 length equals 11 residues. Deletions cut 3 bases from V and 9 bases from J, with 9 bases between. Germline V gene sequence: CDR1 MDHEN, CDR2 SYDVKM. The CDR3 nucleotides read TGTGCCAGCAGTTTCAATAAGCGGCAGTACTTC. Translating gives CASSFNKRQYF.

The V gene is TRBV7-3, the J gene TRBJ1-3; 7 nucleotides align to TRBD1. Unmatched junction bases numbered 1, after V lost 4 bases and J lost 4 bases. In germline, CDR1 is SGHTA, CDR2 FQGTGA. The CDR3 length is 13 residues. The DNA for the CDR3 is TGTGCCAGCAGCTCACAGGGGGGAAACACCATATATTTT. This translates into CASSSQGGNTIYF. The whole variable domain, remainder taken from reference TRBV7-3 and TRBJ1-3, is GAGVSQTPSNKVTEKGKYVELRCDPISGHTALYWYRQSLGQGPEFLIYFQGTGAADDSGLPNDRFFAVRPEGSVSTLKIQRTERGDSAVYLCASSSQGGNTIYFGEGSWLTVV.

The DNA for the CDR3 is TGTGCCAGCAGCGTAGACCCTACCGAAAACATTCAGTACTTC. This encodes CASSVDPTENIQYF. The rearrangement joins TRBV9 to TRBJ2-4, with unresolved D. Germline V CDR1 and CDR2: SGDLS, YYNGEE. V was trimmed by 0 bases and J by 5 bases, leaving 9 bases between them. The CDR3 length is 14 residues.

The V call is TRBV15, the J call TRBJ2-1; D not certain. There are 15 residues in the CDR3. The germline V gene encodes CDR1 LNHNV and CDR2 YYDKDF (reference sequence). The V end was cut by 1 base, the J end by 8 bases, with 15 bases between. CDR3 in amino acids: CATSRVDQARHEQFF. In nucleotides, the CDR3 is TGTGCCACCAGCAGAGTCGACCAGGCCAGGCATGAGCAGTTCTTC.

This rearrangement joins TRBV5-1 to TRBJ2-5; 12 bases agree with TRBD2. Germline CDR1 reads SGHRS; CDR2 reads YFSETQ. The CDR3 consists of 17 residues. J was trimmed by 3 bases and V by 3 bases; bases with no gene match: 9. DNA for the CDR3: TGCGCCAGCAGCTCCCGACTAGCGGGAGTGGGAAAAGAGACCCAGTACTTC. The encoded protein is CASSSRLAGVGKETQYF.